This T cell receptor (beta chain) was identified in a study of blood T cell repertoires in COVID-19. Background on the study: Acute and convalescent COVID-19 samples came from the United States, Italy and Spain. T cells, B-cell-depleted T cells, or PBMCs provided the cDNA or gDNA that served as material.

In the original processing: Quantification of nucleated cells was approximated via reference gene primer amplification. Assay: immunoSEQ multiplex PCR; the TCRdb copy retains only in-frame clones and omits some. From that table come the V and J calls and clone size; the DNA was used to work out D and trimming. The sample records roughly 170,000 clones, roughly nine tenths being singletons. CDR1 and CDR2 from the germline V gene are LGHDT and YNNKEL (reference sequence). The V end lost 6 bases, the J end lost 1 base, and 9 bases lay between the germline ends. The CDR3 spans 13 residues. The rearrangement uses TRBV3-1 (or the pseudogene TRBV3-2) and TRBJ1-1, with no clear D. The sequence derives from a man aged 55 to 70 with acute or convalescent COVID-19. The specimen sequenced was peripheral blood. CDR3 protein: CASRSPRNTEAFF. The CDR3 bases are TGTGCCAGCAGGTCCCCCCGGAACACTGAAGCTTTCTTT.